This TCR beta chain was sequenced for a study of T-cell reconstitution after alpha-beta-depleted transplantation in children. Study-wide results and caveats: Several hundred graft clones that had expanded were reportedly the source of alpha-beta T cells about two months after transplant. Newly generated T cells supplied most T-cell counts and diversity one year post-transplant.

As it was prepared, the TCRbeta library received unique molecular identifiers. Each CDR3 protein is one row after TCRdb ran MiXCR on the PCR reads. Here the sample spans roughly 300,000 distinct CDR3 sequences, 11% being singletons. About this clonotype itself: Its antigen is as yet unknown. Compared with germline, one end of the junction differs, possibly owing to a read error.

This CDR3 has 11 amino acids. Germline lookup yields CDR1 SGHRS and CDR2 YFSETQ. This chain uses TRBV5-1 with TRBJ2-3, with D hard to call. The sequences come from peripheral blood, collected 180 days after TCRalphabeta/CD19-depleted stem cell transplant. This TCR was recovered from a male patient under 10 years old who had a stem cell transplant for chronic granulomatous disease, so the T cells may come from the graft donor. CDR3 residues: CASRPTATQYF. CDR3 in DNA: TGCGCCAGCAGGCCCACAGCTACGCAGTATTTT.